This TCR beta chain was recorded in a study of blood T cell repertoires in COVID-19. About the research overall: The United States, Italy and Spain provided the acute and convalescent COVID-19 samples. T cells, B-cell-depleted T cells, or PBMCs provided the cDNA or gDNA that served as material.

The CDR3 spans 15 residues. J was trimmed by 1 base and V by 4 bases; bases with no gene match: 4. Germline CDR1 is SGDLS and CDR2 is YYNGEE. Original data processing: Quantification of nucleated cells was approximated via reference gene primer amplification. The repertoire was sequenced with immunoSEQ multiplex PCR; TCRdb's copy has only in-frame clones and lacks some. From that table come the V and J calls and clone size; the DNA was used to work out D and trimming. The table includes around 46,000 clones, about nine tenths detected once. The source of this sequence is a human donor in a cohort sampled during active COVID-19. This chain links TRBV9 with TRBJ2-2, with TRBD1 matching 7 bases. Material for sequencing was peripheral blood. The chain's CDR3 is CASSRRQGNTGELFF. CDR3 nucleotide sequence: TGTGCCAGCAGCAGAAGACAGGGGAACACCGGGGAGCTGTTTTTT.